A single sample gave rise to the 7 T cell receptor beta chains below, sequenced in a study of blood T cell repertoires in COVID-19. Profiling relied on immunoSEQ multiplex PCR, and the TCRdb table lists in-frame clones only, not all of them. Of hundreds of thousands of clones listed, 85% to 90% were seen once; the top ten hold 13%. The sample consisted of peripheral blood. Source of these receptors: a human donor in a cohort sampled during active COVID-19.

The chain employs TRBV5-3 and TRBJ1-2; D perhaps matches TRBD1 (5 bases). TRBV5-3 is an open reading frame, and its role is uncertain. The CDR3 has 16 residues. Trimming pared 4 bases from V and 8 bases from J, leaving 24 bases between. The CDR3 DNA reads TGTGCCAGAAGCGGCTCAGGCGATATCAGGGATTGGGGCTACACCTTC. Translated, it gives CARSGSGDIRDWGYTF.

The chain joins TRBV6-5 to TRBJ2-3; 8 bases are shared with TRBD2. Germline CDR1 is MNHEY and CDR2 is SVGAGI. V lost 5 bases, J lost 2 bases, and 6 bases stayed unmatched. The CDR3 has 15 amino acids. CDR3 loop: CASSIAGTSTDTQYF. DNA for the CDR3: TGTGCCAGCAGTATAGCGGGAACCTCCACAGATACGCAGTATTTT.

The chain has TRBV15 and TRBJ1-5; the D is unclear. This CDR3 has 16 amino acids. Germline V gene data show CDR1 as LNHNV and CDR2 as YYDKDF (reference sequence). Trimming stripped 0 bases from V and 0 bases from J, with 9 bases between. The CDR3 DNA is TGTGCCACCAGCAGAGAGCTTACAGTTAGCAATCAGCCCCAGCATTTT. It specifies CATSRELTVSNQPQHF.

V gene TRBV7-9 combines with J gene TRBJ1-4; no clear D gene. Germline V gene data show CDR1 as SEHNR and CDR2 as FQNEAQ (reference sequence). V lost 5 bases to trimming and J lost 1 base, with 11 bases between them. CDR3 length: 15 residues. This chain's CDR3 is CASSPSGGTNEKLFF. For the CDR3, the DNA is TGTGCCAGCAGCCCCTCAGGTGGAACTAATGAAAAACTGTTTTTT.

This chain joins TRBV19 and TRBJ2-1; D might be TRBD1 (5 bases). The CDR3 is made up of 15 amino acids. V dropped 3 bases and J dropped 3 bases, with 12 bases sitting between them. Germline CDR1 reads LNHDA; CDR2 reads SQIVND (reference sequence). The CDR3 sequence: CASSIGQGGYNEQFF. The CDR3, as DNA: TGTGCCAGTAGTATTGGGCAGGGCGGCTACAATGAGCAGTTCTTC.

In this sample, this clone turned up a few times. This chain joins TRBV6-5 and TRBJ1-5; D is possibly TRBD1 (5 bases). Germline V lookup: CDR1 MNHEY, CDR2 SVGAGI. V gave up 7 bases and J gave up 6 bases, with 16 bases separating them. The CDR3 is 14 amino acids. DNA of the CDR3: TGTGCCAGCATCCGAGACCAGGGCCCTCAGCCCCAGCATTTT. It encodes CASIRDQGPQPQHF.

The rearrangement uses TRBV27 and TRBJ2-5; 12 nucleotides align to TRBD2. The CDR3 is 16 residues long. Looked up from germline, CDR1 is MNHEY and CDR2 is SMNVEV (reference sequence). Germline trimming cut 4 bases from V and 4 bases from J; bases unmatched to any gene: 7. This CDR3 is CASSSRTSGTAETQYF. The CDR3 region has the DNA TGTGCCAGCAGTTCGCGGACTAGCGGGACGGCAGAGACCCAGTACTTC.